The 10 T cell receptor beta chains given below trace back to one sample, sequenced in a study of blood T cell repertoires in COVID-19. Libraries were prepared by immunoSEQ multiplex PCR; TCRdb keeps only in-frame clonotypes and omits some of them. The sample carries about 260,000 clones, about 87% recorded once. Sequencing was performed on peripheral blood. The receptors derive from a woman aged 40 to 49 with acute or convalescent COVID-19.

V and J are TRBV29-1 and TRBJ1-2, with 11 bases lining up with TRBD1. Looked up from germline, CDR1 is SQVTM and CDR2 is ANQGSEA. The CDR3 length is 14 residues. The CDR3 coding sequence is TGCAGTGGGCGGACAGGGGGCAATTCCTATGGCTACACCTTC. Its protein is CSGRTGGNSYGYTF.

The chain employs TRBV19 and TRBJ1-6, with no clear D. V was clipped by 6 bases and J by 0 bases, with 12 bases between them. Germline V gene data show CDR1 as LNHDA and CDR2 as SQIVND (reference sequence). The CDR3 has 16 residues. The CDR3 reads CASSSGYSSYNSPLHF. In nucleotides, the CDR3 is TGTGCCAGTAGCTCAGGCTACAGCTCCTATAATTCACCCCTCCACTTT. Drawing the rest from reference TRBV19 and TRBJ1-6, the complete variable domain is DGGITQSPKYLFRKEGQNVTLSCEQNLNHDAMYWYRQDPGQGLRLIYYSQIVNDFQKGDIAEGYSVSREKKESFPLTVTSAQKNPTAFYLCASSSGYSSYNSPLHFGNGTRLTVT.

The V and J genes are TRBV4-1 and TRBJ2-1; D gene unclear. The V end was cut by 1 base, the J end by 9 bases, with 10 bases between. Germline values: CDR1 MGHRA, CDR2 YSYEKL. There are 13 residues in the CDR3. CDR3 DNA: TGCGCCAGCAGCCAAGTGTTCAGGATTGAGCAGTTCTTC. The encoded protein is CASSQVFRIEQFF.

The rearrangement links TRBV19 to TRBJ2-3, with 10 bases aligning to TRBD2. The CDR3 is made up of 15 amino acids. V shed 4 bases, J shed 5 bases, and the junction held 6 bases outside the gene matches. Germline CDR1 is LNHDA and CDR2 is SQIVND (reference sequence). The CDR3 protein is CASSKVAGGRDTQYF. The CDR3 nucleotides read TGTGCCAGTAGTAAAGTAGCGGGGGGTAGAGATACGCAGTATTTT.

J is TRBJ2-4 and V is TRBV10-3, with TRBD1 matching 11 bases. CDR1 is ENHRY, CDR2 SYGVKD, per germline. Trimming cost V 5 bases and J 0 bases; bases outside gene matches: 3. CDR3 length equals 16 residues. The CDR3 bases are TGTGCCATCAGTCCGGGACAGGGGGTAGCCAAAAACATTCAGTACTTC. Translated: CAISPGQGVAKNIQYF.

The chain joins TRBV30 to TRBJ1-3; weak D call: TRBD1 (5 bases). CDR3 length: 14 amino acids. CDR1 is GTSNPN and CDR2 is SVGIG in the germline V gene (reference sequence). Trimming took 2 bases from V and 2 from J, leaving 10 bases between them. CDR3 loop: CAWSWGVAGNTIYF. In nucleotides, the CDR3 is TGTGCCTGGAGTTGGGGGGTGGCTGGAAACACCATATATTTT.

The chain has TRBV11-1 and TRBJ2-3; maybe TRBD1 (7 bases). This CDR3 region has 13 residues. Trimming removed 6 bases from V and 5 bases from J, with 12 bases in between. Germline loops: CDR1 SGHAT, CDR2 FQDESV (reference sequence). The CDR3, as DNA: TGTGCCAGCAGGCCAGGGGGACTAGATACGCAGTATTTT. Its translation: CASRPGGLDTQYF.

The genes are TRBV6-6 and TRBJ2-7; 7 bases are shared with TRBD1. Germline V gives CDR1 MNHNY, CDR2 SVGAGI (reference sequence). The CDR3 extends over 14 amino acids. The trim removed 8 bases at V and 2 bases at J, leaving 9 bases unmatched. The CDR3 region is CASRWDSNPYEQYV. CDR3 nucleotide sequence: TGTGCCAGCCGATGGGACAGTAACCCCTACGAGCAGTACGTC.

The gene calls are TRBV19 and TRBJ1-1, with 7 nucleotides matching TRBD1. This CDR3 comprises 15 residues. CDR1 is LNHDA and CDR2 is SQIVND in the germline V gene (reference sequence). V shed 9 bases and J 0 bases; nucleotides not matched to a gene: 10. The CDR3 DNA reads TGTGCCAGCTACCCCGACAGGGCATTGAACACTGAAGCTTTCTTT. Encoded protein: CASYPDRALNTEAFF.

V usage is TRBV4-1 and J usage is TRBJ1-1, with 7 bases identical to TRBD1. The CDR3 totals 15 residues. Germline CDR1 is MGHRA and CDR2 is YSYEKL. After removal of 1 base from V and 4 bases from J, the junction contained 6 bases not matched to a gene. In nucleotides, the CDR3 is TGCGCCAGCAGCCAAGTCGAGGGGGCGAGCACTGAAGCTTTCTTT. Translating it yields CASSQVEGASTEAFF.